This T cell receptor beta chain derives from a study of PD-1 blockade in classical Hodgkin lymphoma (dated by TCRdb to between 2020 and 2021). About the study as a whole: Nivolumab dosing was 3 mg/kg intravenously every 2 weeks, continuing until either disease progression or unacceptable toxicity. To define a peripheral blood immune signature of response to PD-1 blockade in classical Hodgkin lymphoma, the study combined TCR beta sequencing with CyTOF. What the study reported, not specific to this receptor: The study covered only a single clinical trial cohort, and the causes of the repertoire differences, possibly disease activity or prior therapy, were still not defined. A significant rise by C4D1 was seen in CD4+ but not CD8+ TCR diversity (p=0.0027 vs p=0.16), with the rise being most apparent in complete responders (p=0.02). Trial patients with a complete response had baseline diversity similar to that of newly diagnosed patients, while partial responders and progressors had significantly lower diversity. Baseline TCR diversity was reported to be lower in newly diagnosed patients than in healthy donors and to be lower still in relapsed/refractory patients. Lower diversity was seen in patients whose nivolumab began less than 1 year after ASCT, and these patients were left out of later analyses so that immune reconstitution would not confound the results.

In this sample, this clone turned up a few times. Which antigen it targets is not known. No much larger clonotype is one base removed from it; base qualities were not supplied. The time point label for this specimen denotes: cycle 1 day 1 (C1D1), immediately before nivolumab initiation. Every trial patient had relapsed following autologous stem cell transplantation, and prior brentuximab vedotin exposure was what differed among cohorts A, B and C. A total of under 70 patients with relapsed/refractory classical Hodgkin lymphoma made up the trial cohort, and each patient's best overall response was complete response, partial response or progressive disease. Trial patients were treated with single-agent nivolumab in the multi-cohort phase II CheckMate 205 trial. Best overall response was determined by an independent review committee according to the 2007 International Working Group response criteria. Trial PBMCs were collected immediately before nivolumab initiation (C1D1) and during therapy at cycle 2 day 1 and cycle 4 day 1. Peripheral blood was collected in 8 mL Vacutainer Cell Preparation Tubes, from which PBMCs were isolated by centrifugation and then cryopreserved.

Genomic DNA was isolated using the Qiagen DNeasy kit from unsorted PBMCs as well as from negatively selected CD4+ and CD8+ fractions. Amplification of TCR beta CDR3 regions was done by immunoSEQ multiplex PCR with primers that anneal to V and J segments. A synthetic immune receptor repertoire was used to minimize amplification bias, and any remaining bias was removed computationally after sequencing. Per the original workflow: Repertoire diversity was quantified as the Shannon entropy index using custom Python scripts. Unsorted, CD4+ and CD8+ repertoires were analyzed separately, except in combined analyses where CD4+ and CD8+ sequences were merged in silico. Clonal expansion was defined as a frequency increase of at least 2-fold after treatment compared with C1D1, and clones undetected at baseline were assigned a pseudocount of 0.5. Singleton clones were defined as clones with 0 or 1 copy at C1D1, and non-singleton clones were defined as clones with 2 or more copies. Clones expanded in unsorted samples were assigned a CD4+, CD8+ or unknown annotation through matching of protein sequences in sorted samples from the same patient. Wilcoxon tests on paired samples were used to test changes in diversity from C1D1 to C4D1. TCRdb limited this immuneACCESS table to in-frame rearrangements with V and J called. A share of clones is missing; checked studies link under half to unresolved V genes, and the rest is unexplained. The V and J calls and clone size are taken from that table; D and trimming were inferred from the DNA. The table for this sample lists over 20,000 clones; around 84% of them were counted only once. Around 2.5% of the sample is taken by the ten largest.

The receptor's source is a human donor with classical Hodgkin lymphoma. The sample here was peripheral blood mononuclear cells (PBMCs), taken at baseline.

The bases are TGTGCCAGTAGTATGTCTTCCTACCGCTCTGGAAACACCATATATTTT. Translated, it reads CASSMSSYRSGNTIYF. The chain is made from TRBV19 and TRBJ1-3; the D gene remains uncertain. Looking up the germline V gene (reference sequence) yields CDR1 LNHDA and CDR2 SQIVND. The CDR3 contains 16 residues, cysteine and phenylalanine counted. Left in the record is the CDR3 DNA by itself, 48 bases read in frame from the first base. V is reduced by 3 bases and J by 0 bases, leaving a spacing of 12 bases between them.